This T cell receptor (beta chain) was identified during a study of spatial heterogeneity in lung cancer. This clonotype was found many times. Time point specified: blood at routine non-recurrence follow-up after resection. Whole RNA came from tumor, nontumor lung or frozen PBMC and was sequenced without being sorted. The CDR3 sequence is 12 residues long. In germline, CDR1 is DFQATT, CDR2 SNEGSKA (reference sequence). V gave up 6 bases and J gave up 7 bases; unmatched junction bases: 5. TCRdb fed the 5' RACE reads into MiXCR, producing one record per CDR3 protein. This sample has over 95,000 distinct CDR3 sequences, with 11% found just once.

The receptor was derived from a female donor with early-stage non-small cell lung cancer. Sample: PBMCs, taken at follow-up. V and J are TRBV20-1 and TRBJ2-1, with TRBD2 matching over 8 bases. CDR3 nucleotides: TGCAGTGCAAGACTAGCGTGGAATGAGCAGTTCTTC. This codes for CSARLAWNEQFF.